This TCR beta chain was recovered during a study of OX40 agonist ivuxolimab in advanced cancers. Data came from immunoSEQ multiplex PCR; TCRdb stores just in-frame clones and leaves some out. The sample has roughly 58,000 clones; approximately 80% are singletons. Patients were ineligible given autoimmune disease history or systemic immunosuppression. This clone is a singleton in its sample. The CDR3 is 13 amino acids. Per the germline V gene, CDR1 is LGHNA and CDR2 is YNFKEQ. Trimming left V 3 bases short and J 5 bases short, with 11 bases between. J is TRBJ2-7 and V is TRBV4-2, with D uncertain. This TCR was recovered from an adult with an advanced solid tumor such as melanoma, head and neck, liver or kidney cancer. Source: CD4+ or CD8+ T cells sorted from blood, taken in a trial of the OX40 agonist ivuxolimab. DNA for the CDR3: TGTGCCAGCAGCCAGAGGCCGGGTCACGAGCAGTACTTC. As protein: CASSQRPGHEQYF.